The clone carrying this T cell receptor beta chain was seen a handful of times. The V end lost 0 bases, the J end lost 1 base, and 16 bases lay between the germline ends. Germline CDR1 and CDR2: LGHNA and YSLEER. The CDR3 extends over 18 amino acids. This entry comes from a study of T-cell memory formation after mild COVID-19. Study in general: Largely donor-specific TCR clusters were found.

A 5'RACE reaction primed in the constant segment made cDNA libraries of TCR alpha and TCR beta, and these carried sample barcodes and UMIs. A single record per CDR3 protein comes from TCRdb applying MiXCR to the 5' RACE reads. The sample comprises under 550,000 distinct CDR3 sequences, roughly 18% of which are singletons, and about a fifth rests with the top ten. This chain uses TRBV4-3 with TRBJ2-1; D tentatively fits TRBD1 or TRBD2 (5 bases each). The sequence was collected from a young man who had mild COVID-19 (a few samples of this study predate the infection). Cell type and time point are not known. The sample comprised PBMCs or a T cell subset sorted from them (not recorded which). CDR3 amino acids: CASSQDLRGGTSYNEQFF. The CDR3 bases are TGCGCCAGCAGCCAAGATCTGAGGGGCGGAACGTCCTACAATGAGCAGTTCTTC.